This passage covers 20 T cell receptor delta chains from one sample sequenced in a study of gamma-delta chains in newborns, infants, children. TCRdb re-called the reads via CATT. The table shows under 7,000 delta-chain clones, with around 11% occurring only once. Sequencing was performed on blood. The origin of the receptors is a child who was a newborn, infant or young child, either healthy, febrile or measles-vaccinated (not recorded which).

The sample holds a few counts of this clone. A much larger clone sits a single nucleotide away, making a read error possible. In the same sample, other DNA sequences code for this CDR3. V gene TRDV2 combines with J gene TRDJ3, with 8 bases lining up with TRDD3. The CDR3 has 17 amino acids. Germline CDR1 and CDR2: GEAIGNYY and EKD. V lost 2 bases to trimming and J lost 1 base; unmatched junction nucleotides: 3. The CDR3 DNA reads TGTGCCTGTGACAGTACTGGGGGGTCCTGGGACACCCGACAGATGTTTTTC. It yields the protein CACDSTGGSWDTRQMFF.

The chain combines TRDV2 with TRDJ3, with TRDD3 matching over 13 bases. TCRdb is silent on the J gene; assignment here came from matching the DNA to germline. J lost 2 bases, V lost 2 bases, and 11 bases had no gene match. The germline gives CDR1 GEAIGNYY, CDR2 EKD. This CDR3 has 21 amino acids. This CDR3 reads CACDNLLGDTGSPWDTRQMFF. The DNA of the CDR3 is TGTGCCTGTGACAACCTACTGGGGGATACGGGTAGCCCCTGGGACACCCGACAGATGTTTTTC.

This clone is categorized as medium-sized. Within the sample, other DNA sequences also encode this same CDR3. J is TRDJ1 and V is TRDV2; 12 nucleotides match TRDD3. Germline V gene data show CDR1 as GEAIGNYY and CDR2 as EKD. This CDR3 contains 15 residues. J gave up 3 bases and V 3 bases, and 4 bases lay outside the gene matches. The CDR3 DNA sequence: TGTGCCTGTGACCTACTGGGGGATACCCCCGATAAACTCATCTTT. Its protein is CACDLLGDTPDKLIF.

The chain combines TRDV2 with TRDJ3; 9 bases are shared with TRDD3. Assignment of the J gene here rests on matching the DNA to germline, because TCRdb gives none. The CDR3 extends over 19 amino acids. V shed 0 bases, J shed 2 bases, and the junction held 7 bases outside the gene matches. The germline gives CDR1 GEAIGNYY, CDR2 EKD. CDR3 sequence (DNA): TGTGCCTGTGACACCGCTACTGGGGGAGACGCCTGGGACACCCGACAGATGTTTTTC. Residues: CACDTATGGDAWDTRQMFF.

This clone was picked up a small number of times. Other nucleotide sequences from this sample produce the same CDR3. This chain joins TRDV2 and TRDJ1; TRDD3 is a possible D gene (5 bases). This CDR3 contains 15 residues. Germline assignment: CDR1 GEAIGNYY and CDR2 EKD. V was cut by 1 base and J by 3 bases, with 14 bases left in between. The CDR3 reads CACDTVGIRSDKLIF. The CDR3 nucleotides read TGTGCCTGTGACACGGTAGGGATTAGGTCCGATAAACTCATCTTT.

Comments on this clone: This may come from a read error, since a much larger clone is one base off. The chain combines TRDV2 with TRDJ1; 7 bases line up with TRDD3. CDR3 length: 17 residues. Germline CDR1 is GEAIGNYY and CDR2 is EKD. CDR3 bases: TGTGCCTGTGACTCCCCGTTCCTGGGGGCCGACACCGATAGACTCATCTTT. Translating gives CACDSPFLGADTDRLIF.

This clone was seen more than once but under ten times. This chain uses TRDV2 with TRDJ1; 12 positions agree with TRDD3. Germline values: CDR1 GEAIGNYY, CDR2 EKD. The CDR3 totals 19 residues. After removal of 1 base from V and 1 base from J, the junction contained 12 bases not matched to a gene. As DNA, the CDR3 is TGTGCCTGTGACACAATCCCTGGGCTGGGGGATACGAGCACCGATAAACTCATCTTT. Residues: CACDTIPGLGDTSTDKLIF.

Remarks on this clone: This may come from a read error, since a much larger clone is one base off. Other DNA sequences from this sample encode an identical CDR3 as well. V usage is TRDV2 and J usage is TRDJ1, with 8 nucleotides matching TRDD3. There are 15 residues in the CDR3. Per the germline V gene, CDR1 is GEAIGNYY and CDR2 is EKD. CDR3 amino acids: CACDLLGVLTDKLIF. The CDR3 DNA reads TGTGCCTGTGACCTACTGGGGGTCCTCACCGATAAACTTATCTTT.

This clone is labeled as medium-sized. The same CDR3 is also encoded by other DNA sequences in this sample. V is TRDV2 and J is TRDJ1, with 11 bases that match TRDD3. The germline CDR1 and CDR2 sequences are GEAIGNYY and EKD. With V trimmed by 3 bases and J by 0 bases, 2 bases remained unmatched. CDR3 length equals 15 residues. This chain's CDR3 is CACDSLGDNTDKLIF. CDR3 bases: TGTGCCTGTGACTCACTGGGGGATAACACCGATAAACTCATCTTT.

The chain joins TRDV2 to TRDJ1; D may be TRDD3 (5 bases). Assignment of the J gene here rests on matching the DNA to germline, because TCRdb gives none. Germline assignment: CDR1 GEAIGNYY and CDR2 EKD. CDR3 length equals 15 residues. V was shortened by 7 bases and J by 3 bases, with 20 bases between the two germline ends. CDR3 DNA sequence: TGTGCCTGGGTCACGGTGGGGCATTCGGCCGATAAACTCATCTTT. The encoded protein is CAWVTVGHSADKLIF.

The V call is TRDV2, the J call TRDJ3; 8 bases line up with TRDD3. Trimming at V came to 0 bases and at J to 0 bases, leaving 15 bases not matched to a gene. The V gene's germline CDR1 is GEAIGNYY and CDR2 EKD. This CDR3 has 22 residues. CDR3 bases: TGTGCCTGTGACACCGTCACCCGTACTGGGGGCCCTAGCTCCTGGGACACCCGACAGATGTTTTTC. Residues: CACDTVTRTGGPSSWDTRQMFF.

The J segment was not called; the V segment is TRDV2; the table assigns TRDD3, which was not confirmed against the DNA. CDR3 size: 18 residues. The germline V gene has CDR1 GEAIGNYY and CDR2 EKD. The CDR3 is CACDRRGDTSLAGDKIIF. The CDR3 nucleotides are TGTGCCTGTGACAGACGGGGGGATACCTCCCTAGCGGGCGATAAAATCATCTTT.

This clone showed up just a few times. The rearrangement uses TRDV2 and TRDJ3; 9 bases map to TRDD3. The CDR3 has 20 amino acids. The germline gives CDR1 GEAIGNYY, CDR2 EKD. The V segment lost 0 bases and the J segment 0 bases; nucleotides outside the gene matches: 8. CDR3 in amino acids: CACDTVLGDARSWDTRQMFF. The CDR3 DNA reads TGTGCCTGTGACACCGTACTGGGGGACGCCCGCTCCTGGGACACCCGACAGATGTTTTTC.

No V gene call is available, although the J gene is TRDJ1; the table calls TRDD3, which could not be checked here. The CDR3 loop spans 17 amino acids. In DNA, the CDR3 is TGTGCCTGTGACACCTTGTGGGGCCCCGGGGGATCCTATAAACTCATCTTT. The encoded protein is CACDTLWGPGGSYKLIF.

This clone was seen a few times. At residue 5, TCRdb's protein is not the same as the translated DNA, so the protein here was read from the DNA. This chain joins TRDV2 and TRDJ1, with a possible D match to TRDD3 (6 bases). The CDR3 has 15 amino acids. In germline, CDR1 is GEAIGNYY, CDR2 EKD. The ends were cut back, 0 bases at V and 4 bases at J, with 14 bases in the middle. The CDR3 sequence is CACDTLGGPRDKLIF. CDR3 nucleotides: TGTGCCTGTGACACCTTGGGGGGACCCCGCGATAAACTCATCTTT.

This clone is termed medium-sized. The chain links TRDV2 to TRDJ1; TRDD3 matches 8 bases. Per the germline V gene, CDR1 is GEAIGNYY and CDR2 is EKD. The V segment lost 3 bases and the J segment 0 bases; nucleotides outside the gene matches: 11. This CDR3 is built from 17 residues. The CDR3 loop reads CACDHIRSGGDTDKLIF. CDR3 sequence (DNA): TGTGCCTGTGACCACATACGCTCTGGGGGAGACACCGATAAACTCATCTTT.

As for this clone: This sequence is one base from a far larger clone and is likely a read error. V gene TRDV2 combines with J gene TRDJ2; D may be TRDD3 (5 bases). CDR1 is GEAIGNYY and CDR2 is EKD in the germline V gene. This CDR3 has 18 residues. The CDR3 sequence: CACDTVGPREHLTARLFF. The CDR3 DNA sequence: TGTGCCTGTGACACGGTGGGGCCACGCGAACATTTGACAGCACGACTCTTCTTT.

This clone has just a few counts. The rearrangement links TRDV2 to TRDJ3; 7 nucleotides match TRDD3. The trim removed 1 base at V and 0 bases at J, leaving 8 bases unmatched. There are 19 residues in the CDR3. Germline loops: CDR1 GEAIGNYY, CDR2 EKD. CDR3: CACDTILGVSSWDTRQMFF. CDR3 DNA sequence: TGTGCCTGTGACACTATCCTGGGGGTTAGCTCCTGGGACACCCGACAGATGTTTTTC.

As DNA, the CDR3 is TGTGCCTGTGACACCGCTGGGGGCCTCAGCTCCTGGGACACCCGACAGATGTTTTTC. Protein sequence: CACDTAGGLSSWDTRQMFF. The V call is TRDV2, the J call TRDJ3; 7 bases line up with TRDD3. With V trimmed by 0 bases and J by 0 bases, 7 bases remained unmatched. The CDR3 spans 19 residues. Per the germline V gene, CDR1 is GEAIGNYY and CDR2 is EKD.

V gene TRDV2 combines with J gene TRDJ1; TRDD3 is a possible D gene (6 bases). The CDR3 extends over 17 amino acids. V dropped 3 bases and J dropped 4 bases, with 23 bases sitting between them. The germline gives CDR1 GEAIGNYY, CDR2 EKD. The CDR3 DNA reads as TGTGCCTGTGACGGGCTGGGGACTCCTCTTGGGTACGATAAACTCATCTTT. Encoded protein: CACDGLGTPLGYDKLIF.